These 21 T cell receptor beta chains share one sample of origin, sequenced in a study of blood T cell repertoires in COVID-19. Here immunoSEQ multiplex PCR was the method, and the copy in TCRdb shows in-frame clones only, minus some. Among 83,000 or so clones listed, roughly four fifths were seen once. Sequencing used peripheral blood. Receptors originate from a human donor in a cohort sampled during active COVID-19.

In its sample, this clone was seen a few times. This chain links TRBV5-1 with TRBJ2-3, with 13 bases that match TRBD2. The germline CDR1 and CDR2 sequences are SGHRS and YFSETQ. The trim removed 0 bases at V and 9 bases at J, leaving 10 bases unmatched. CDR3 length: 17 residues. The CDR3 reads CASSLEETSGGTRTQYF. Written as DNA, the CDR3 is TGCGCCAGCAGCTTGGAGGAGACTAGCGGGGGGACAAGGACGCAGTATTTT. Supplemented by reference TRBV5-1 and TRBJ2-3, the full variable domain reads KAGVTQTPRYLIKTRGQQVTLSCSPISGHRSVSWYQQTPGQGLQFLFEYFSETQRNKGNFPGRFSGRQFSNSRSEMNVSTLELGDSALYLCASSLEETSGGTRTQYFGPGTRLTVL.

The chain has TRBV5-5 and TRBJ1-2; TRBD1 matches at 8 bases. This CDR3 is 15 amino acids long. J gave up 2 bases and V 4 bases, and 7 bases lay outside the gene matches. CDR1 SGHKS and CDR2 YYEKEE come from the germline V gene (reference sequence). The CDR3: CASSPWTGSNYGYTF. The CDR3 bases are TGTGCCAGCAGCCCATGGACAGGGAGCAACTATGGCTACACCTTC.

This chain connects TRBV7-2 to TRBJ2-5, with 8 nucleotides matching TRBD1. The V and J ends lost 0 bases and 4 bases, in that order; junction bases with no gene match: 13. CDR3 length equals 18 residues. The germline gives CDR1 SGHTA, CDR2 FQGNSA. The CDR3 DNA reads TGTGCCAGCAGCTTAGCCGACAGGGGCCCGGGGGAGTTAGAGACCCAGTACTTC. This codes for CASSLADRGPGELETQYF. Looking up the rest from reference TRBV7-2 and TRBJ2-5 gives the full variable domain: GAGVSQSPSNKVTEKGKDVELRCDPISGHTALYWYRQSLGQGLEFLIYFQGNSAPDKSGLPSDRFSAERTGGSVSTLTIQRTQQEDSAVYLCASSLADRGPGELETQYFGPGTRLLVL.

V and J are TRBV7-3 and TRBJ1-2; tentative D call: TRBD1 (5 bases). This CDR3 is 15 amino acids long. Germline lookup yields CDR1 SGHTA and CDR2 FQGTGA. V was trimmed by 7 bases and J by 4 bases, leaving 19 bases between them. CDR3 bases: TGTGCCAGCACCCGAGACGGGGCGGGGACCTATGGCTACACCTTC. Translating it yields CASTRDGAGTYGYTF.

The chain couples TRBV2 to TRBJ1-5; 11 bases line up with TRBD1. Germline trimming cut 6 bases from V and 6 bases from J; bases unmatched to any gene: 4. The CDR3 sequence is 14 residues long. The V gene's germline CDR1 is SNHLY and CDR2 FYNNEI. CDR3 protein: CASRTDRGLQPQHF. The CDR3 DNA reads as TGTGCCAGCAGAACGGACAGGGGGCTTCAGCCCCAGCATTTT.

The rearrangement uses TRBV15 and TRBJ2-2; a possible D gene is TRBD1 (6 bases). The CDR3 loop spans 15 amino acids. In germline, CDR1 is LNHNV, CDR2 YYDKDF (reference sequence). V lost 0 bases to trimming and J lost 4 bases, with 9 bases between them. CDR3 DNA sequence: TGTGCCACCAGCAGAGATAGGGGGTCCACCGGGGAGCTGTTTTTT. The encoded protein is CATSRDRGSTGELFF.

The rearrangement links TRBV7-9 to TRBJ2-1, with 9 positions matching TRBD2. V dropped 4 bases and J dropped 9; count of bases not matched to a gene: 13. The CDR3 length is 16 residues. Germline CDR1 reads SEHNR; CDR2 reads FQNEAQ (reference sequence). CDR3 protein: CASSYPTGGGATEQFF. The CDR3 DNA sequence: TGTGCCAGCAGCTACCCCACGGGCGGGGGGGCCACTGAGCAGTTCTTC.

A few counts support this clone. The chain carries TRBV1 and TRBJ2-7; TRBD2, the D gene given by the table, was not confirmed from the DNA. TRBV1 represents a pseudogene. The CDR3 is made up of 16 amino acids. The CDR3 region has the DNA TGCACCAGCAGCCCCCCAGGCGGGGGGCTCCCCTACGAGCAGTACTTC. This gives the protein CTSSPPGGGLPYEQYF.

CDR3 region: CASSGDRGRNSPLHF. The CDR3 DNA follows: TGTGCCAGCAGTGGGGACAGGGGGCGAAATTCACCCCTCCACTTT. The J gene is TRBJ1-6, the V gene TRBV2; TRBD1 matches 12 bases. Losses at the gene ends were 4 bases for V and 7 bases for J; bases not matched to a gene: 2. Germline V lookup: CDR1 SNHLY, CDR2 FYNNEI. The CDR3 is made up of 15 amino acids.

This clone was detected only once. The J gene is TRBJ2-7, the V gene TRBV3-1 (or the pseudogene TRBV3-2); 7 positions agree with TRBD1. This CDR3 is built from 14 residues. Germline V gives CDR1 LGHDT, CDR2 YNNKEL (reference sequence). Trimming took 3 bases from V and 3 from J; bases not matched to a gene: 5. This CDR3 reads CASSHNQGVYEQYF. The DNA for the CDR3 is TGTGCCAGCAGCCATAATCAGGGGGTCTACGAGCAGTACTTC.

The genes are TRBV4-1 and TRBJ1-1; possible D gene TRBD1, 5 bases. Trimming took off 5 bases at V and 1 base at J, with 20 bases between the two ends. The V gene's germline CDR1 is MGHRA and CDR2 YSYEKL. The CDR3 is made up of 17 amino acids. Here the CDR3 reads CASSKPLPGVGNTEAFF. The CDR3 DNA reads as TGCGCCAGCAGCAAACCGCTTCCGGGGGTTGGGAACACTGAAGCTTTCTTT.

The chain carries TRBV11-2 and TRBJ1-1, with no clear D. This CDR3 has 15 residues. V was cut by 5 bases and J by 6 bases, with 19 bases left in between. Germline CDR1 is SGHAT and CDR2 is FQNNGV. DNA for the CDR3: TGTGCCAGCAGCCCCCAGTGGGGAGCTCGACCTGAAGCTTTCTTT. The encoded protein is CASSPQWGARPEAFF.

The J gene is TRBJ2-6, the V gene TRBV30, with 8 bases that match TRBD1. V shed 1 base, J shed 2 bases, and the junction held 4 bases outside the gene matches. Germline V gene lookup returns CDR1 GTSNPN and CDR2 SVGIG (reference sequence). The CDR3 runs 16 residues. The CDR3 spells CAWSETGAAGANVLTF. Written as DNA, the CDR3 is TGTGCCTGGAGTGAGACAGGGGCCGCTGGGGCCAACGTCCTGACTTTC.

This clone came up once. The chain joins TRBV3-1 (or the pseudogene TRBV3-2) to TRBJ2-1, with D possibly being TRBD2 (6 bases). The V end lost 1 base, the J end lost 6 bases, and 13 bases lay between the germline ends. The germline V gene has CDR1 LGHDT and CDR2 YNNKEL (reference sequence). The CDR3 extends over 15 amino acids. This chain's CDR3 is CASSQVDGDFNEQFF. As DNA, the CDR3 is TGTGCCAGCAGCCAAGTGGACGGGGACTTCAATGAGCAGTTCTTC.

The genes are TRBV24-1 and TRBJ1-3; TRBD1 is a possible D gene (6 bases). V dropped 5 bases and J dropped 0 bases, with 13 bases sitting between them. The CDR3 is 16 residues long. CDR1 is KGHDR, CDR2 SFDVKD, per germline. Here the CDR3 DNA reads TGTGCCACCAGTGGTACAGGGCCTGACTCTGGAAACACCATATATTTT. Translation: CATSGTGPDSGNTIYF.

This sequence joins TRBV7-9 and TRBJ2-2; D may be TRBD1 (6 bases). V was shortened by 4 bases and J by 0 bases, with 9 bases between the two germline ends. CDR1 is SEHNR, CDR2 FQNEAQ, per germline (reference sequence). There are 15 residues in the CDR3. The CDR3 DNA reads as TGTGCCAGCAGCTCTCAGGGGACGAACACCGGGGAGCTGTTTTTT. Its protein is CASSSQGTNTGELFF.

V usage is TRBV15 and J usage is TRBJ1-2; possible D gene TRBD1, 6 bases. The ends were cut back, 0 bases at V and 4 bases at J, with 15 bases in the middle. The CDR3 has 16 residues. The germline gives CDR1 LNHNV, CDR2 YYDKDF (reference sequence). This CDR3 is CATSRDLVGTSYGYTF. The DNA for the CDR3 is TGTGCCACCAGCAGAGATTTAGTGGGGACAAGCTATGGCTACACCTTC.

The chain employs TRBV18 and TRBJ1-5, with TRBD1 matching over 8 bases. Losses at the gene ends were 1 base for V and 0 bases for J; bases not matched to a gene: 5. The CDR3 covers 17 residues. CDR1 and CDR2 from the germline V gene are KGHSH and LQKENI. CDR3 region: CASSPRQGTDSNQPQHF. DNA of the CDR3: TGTGCCAGCTCACCACGACAGGGGACCGATAGCAATCAGCCCCAGCATTTT.

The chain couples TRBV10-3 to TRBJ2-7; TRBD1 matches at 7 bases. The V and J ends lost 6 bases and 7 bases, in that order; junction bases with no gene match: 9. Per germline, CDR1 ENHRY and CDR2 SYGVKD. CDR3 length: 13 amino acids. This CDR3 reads CAIRTGTVDEQYF. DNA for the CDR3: TGTGCCATCAGGACAGGGACCGTGGATGAGCAGTACTTC.

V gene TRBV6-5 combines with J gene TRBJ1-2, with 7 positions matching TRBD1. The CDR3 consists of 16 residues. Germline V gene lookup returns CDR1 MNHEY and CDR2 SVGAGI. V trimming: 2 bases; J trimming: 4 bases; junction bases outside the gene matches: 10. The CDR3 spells CASSYDRESPFYGYTF. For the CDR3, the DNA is TGTGCCAGCAGTTACGACAGGGAATCTCCTTTCTATGGCTACACCTTC.

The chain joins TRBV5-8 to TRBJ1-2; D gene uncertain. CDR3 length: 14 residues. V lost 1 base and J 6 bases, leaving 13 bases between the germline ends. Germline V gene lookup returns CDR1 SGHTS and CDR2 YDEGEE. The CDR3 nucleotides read TGTGCCAGCAGCTTGTCTCGGGATCTAGATGGCTACACCTTC. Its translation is CASSLSRDLDGYTF.